This T cell receptor beta chain was identified during a study of cytomegalovirus exposure and HLA in healthy donors. Study conclusions and caveats: Looking again later, the authors saw that most CMV-associated TCR beta chains seemed HLA-restricted. A few CMV-associated chains were confirmed in vitro to be specific for CMV antigens.

While unrecorded immune exposures were likely, the donors were nominally healthy when sampled. The PCR was carried out with 60 Vbeta primers and 13 Jbeta primers. Method: immunoSEQ multiplex PCR; TCRdb's copy keeps in-frame clones and lacks some. The sample contains approximately 160,000 clones, under 70% of which appear only once. There are a few counts of this clone. Its antigen is unidentified. Per the germline V gene, CDR1 is SGHAT and CDR2 is FQDESV (reference sequence). The J segment lost 0 bases and the V segment lost 5 bases, leaving 4 bases of the junction unmatched. This CDR3 spans 16 amino acids.

The chain combines TRBV11-1 with TRBJ2-3; 11 bases fit TRBD1. The sample was PBMCs. The TCR sequence derives from a woman aged 25-40 years in good health and CMV-seropositive. The CDR3 is CASSAGTGGSTDTQYF. The CDR3 DNA reads as TGTGCCAGCAGCGCAGGGACAGGGGGGAGCACAGATACGCAGTATTTT.